The sequence of this T cell receptor (beta chain) was determined in a study of cytomegalovirus exposure and HLA in healthy donors. Study-level results: It was only CMV serostatus that was available as immune exposure information. Earlier analysis looked at TCR beta V segments, and most were productive about 87% or about 30% of the time.

CDR3 size: 10 residues. Germline CDR1 SNHLY, CDR2 FYNNEI. A few counts support this clone. The antigen remains undetermined. One junction end does not reproduce the germline sequence, and a read error may be involved. Use of 60 Vbeta and 13 Jbeta primers characterized the PCR. The protocol was immunoSEQ multiplex PCR, while the TCRdb copy is restricted to in-frame clones and leaves out a portion. There are about 93,000 clones in the sample; over 70% occur only once, and roughly 2% lies in the top ten. The chain couples TRBV2 to TRBJ2-4, with TRBD1 matching 7 bases. The sequenced material came from PBMCs. The clonotype comes from a boy younger than 18 in good health and CMV-seronegative. This CDR3 is CASSRDSRFF. The CDR3 coding sequence is TGTGCCAGCAGCCGGGACAGTCGTTTCTTC. Full variable domain (missing parts from reference TRBV2 and TRBJ2-4): EPEVTQTPSHQVTQMGQEVILRCVPISNHLYFYWYRQILGQKVEFLVSFYNNEISEKSEIFDDQFSVERPDGSNFTLKIRSTKLEDSAMYFCASSRDSRFFGAGTRLSVL.